Listed below are T cell receptor beta chains from one sample, sequenced in a study of shared clonotypes between healthy human individuals. Sequencing was performed with immunoSEQ multiplex PCR; in TCRdb, only in-frame clones are kept and a portion is missing. The data show some 2,400,000 clones, about 94% seen once. The sample consisted of naive CD4+ T cells sorted from blood. These receptors were taken from a man aged 18 to 30 in good health. CDR3s include the opening cysteine and the closing phenylalanine or tryptophan. Each record gives: J gene, CDR3 length, D gene, V gene, CDR3 protein, CDR3 DNA. The D gene is left open where the match is weak.

j_gene: TRBJ1-2; len: 10; d_gene: NA; v_gene: TRBV20-1; CDR3aa: CSASRDGNTF; CDR3nt: TGCAGTGCATCCCGGGACGGGAATACCTTC
j_gene: TRBJ1-2; len: 16; d_gene: TRBD1; v_gene: TRBV4-1; CDR3aa: CASSPWTGGANYGYTF; CDR3nt: TGCGCCAGCAGCCCCTGGACAGGAGGGGCTAACTATGGCTACACCTTC
j_gene: TRBJ1-2; len: 12; d_gene: NA; v_gene: TRBV2; CDR3aa: CASSAVNSGYTF; CDR3nt: TGTGCCAGCAGTGCCGTCAATAGTGGCTACACCTTC
j_gene: TRBJ1-6; len: 13; d_gene: NA; v_gene: TRBV2; CDR3aa: CASNDEGGSPLHF; CDR3nt: TGTGCCAGCAATGACGAGGGTGGTTCACCCCTCCACTTT
j_gene: TRBJ2-7; len: 15; d_gene: TRBD2; v_gene: TRBV2; CDR3aa: CASRSIAGDAYEQYF; CDR3nt: TGTGCCAGCAGATCTATAGCGGGGGACGCCTACGAGCAGTACTTC
j_gene: TRBJ1-1; len: 11; d_gene: NA; v_gene: TRBV19; CDR3aa: CASSYNSVAFF; CDR3nt: TGTGCCAGTAGCTATAACTCGGTGGCTTTCTTT
j_gene: TRBJ2-7; len: 14; d_gene: TRBD1; v_gene: TRBV6-1; CDR3aa: CASSGRTGISEQYF; CDR3nt: TGTGCCAGCAGTGGTCGGACAGGGATCAGCGAGCAGTACTTC
j_gene: TRBJ1-4; len: 13; d_gene: NA; v_gene: TRBV10-3; CDR3aa: CAISESSNEKLFF; CDR3nt: TGTGCCATCAGTGAGTCCAGCAATGAAAAACTGTTTTTT
j_gene: TRBJ1-2; len: 11; d_gene: NA; v_gene: TRBV18; CDR3aa: CASSPGYGYTF; CDR3nt: TGTGCCAGCTCACCTGGGTACGGCTACACCTTC
j_gene: TRBJ1-1; len: 11; d_gene: TRBD1; v_gene: TRBV25-1; CDR3aa: CASKDRAKAFF; CDR3nt: TGTGCCAGCAAAGACAGGGCTAAAGCTTTCTTT
j_gene: TRBJ2-5; len: 16; d_gene: TRBD1; v_gene: TRBV5-1; CDR3aa: CASSLMWDRTKETQYF; CDR3nt: TGCGCCAGCAGCTTAATGTGGGACAGAACTAAAGAGACCCAGTACTTC